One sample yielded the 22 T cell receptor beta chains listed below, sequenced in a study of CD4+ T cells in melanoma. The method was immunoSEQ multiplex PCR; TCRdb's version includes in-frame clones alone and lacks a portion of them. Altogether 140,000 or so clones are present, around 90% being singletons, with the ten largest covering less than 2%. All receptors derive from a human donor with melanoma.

As DNA, the CDR3 is TGCGCCAGCAGCCAAGATGACAGACCAAATCGTTTTGGGAACGAGCAGTACTTC. Translation: CASSQDDRPNRFGNEQYF. The chain joins TRBV4-1 to TRBJ2-7; D is possibly TRBD1 (5 bases). Looked up from germline, CDR1 is MGHRA and CDR2 is YSYEKL. CDR3 length equals 18 residues. V was shortened by 0 bases and J by 5 bases, with 23 bases between the two germline ends.

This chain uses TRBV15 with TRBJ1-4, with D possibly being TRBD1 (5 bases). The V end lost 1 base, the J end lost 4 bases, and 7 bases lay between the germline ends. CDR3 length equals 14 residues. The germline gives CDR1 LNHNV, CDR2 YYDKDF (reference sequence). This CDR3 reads CATSRGQGNEKLFF. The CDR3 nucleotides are TGTGCCACCAGCAGAGGGCAGGGTAATGAAAAACTGTTTTTT.

The CDR3 DNA sequence: TGCGCCAGCAGTCCCAACGGAGGACAGGGAAGGAACACTGAAGCTTTCTTT. Translated: CASSPNGGQGRNTEAFF. The chain recombines TRBV5-1 with TRBJ1-1, with 8 bases aligning to TRBD1. Germline V lookup: CDR1 SGHRS, CDR2 YFSETQ. The CDR3 contains 17 residues. V was pared by 5 bases and J by 1 base, with 13 bases of the junction left unmatched.

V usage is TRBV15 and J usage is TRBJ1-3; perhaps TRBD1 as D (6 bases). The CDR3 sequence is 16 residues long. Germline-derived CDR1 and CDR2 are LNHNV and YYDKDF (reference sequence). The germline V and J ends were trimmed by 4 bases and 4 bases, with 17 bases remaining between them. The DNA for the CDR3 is TGTGCCACCAGCAAGCAGGGGACGGGCGTAGGAAACACCATATATTTT. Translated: CATSKQGTGVGNTIYF.

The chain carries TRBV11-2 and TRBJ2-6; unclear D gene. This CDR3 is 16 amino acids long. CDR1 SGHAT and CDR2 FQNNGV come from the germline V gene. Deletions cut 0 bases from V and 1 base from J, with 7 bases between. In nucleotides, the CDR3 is TGTGCCAGCAGCTTAGATCTAGTTTCTGGGGCCAACGTCCTGACTTTC. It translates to CASSLDLVSGANVLTF.

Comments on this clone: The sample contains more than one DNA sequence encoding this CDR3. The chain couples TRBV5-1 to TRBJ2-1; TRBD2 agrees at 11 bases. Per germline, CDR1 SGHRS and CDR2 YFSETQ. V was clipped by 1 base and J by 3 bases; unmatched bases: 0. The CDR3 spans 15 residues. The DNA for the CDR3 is TGCGCCAGCAGCTTGACTAGCGGGGGCTACAATGAGCAGTTCTTC. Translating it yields CASSLTSGGYNEQFF. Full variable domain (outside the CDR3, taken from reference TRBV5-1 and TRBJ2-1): KAGVTQTPRYLIKTRGQQVTLSCSPISGHRSVSWYQQTPGQGLQFLFEYFSETQRNKGNFPGRFSGRQFSNSRSEMNVSTLELGDSALYLCASSLTSGGYNEQFFGPGTRLTVL.

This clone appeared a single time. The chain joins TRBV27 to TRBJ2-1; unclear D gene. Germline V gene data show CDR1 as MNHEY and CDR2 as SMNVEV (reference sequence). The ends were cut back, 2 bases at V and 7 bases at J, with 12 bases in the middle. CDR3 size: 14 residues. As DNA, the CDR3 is TGTGCCAGCAGTTTAGCTCGCCCCCAGAATGAGCAGTTCTTC. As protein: CASSLARPQNEQFF.

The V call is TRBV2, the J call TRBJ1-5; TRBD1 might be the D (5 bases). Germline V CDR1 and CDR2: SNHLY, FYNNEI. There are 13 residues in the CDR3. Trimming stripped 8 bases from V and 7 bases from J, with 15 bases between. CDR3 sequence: CASVRRGGQPQHF. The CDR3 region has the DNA TGTGCCAGCGTGCGGAGGGGCGGCCAGCCCCAGCATTTT. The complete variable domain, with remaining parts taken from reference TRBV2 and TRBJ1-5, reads EPEVTQTPSHQVTQMGQEVILRCVPISNHLYFYWYRQILGQKVEFLVSFYNNEISEKSEIFDDQFSVERPDGSNFTLKIRSTKLEDSAMYFCASVRRGGQPQHFGDGTRLSIL.

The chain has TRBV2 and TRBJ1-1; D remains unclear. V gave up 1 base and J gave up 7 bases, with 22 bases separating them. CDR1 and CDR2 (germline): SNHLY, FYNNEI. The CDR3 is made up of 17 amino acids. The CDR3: CASSEGRAWTVRFEAFF. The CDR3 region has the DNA TGTGCCAGCAGTGAAGGCAGAGCTTGGACTGTCCGTTTTGAAGCTTTCTTT.

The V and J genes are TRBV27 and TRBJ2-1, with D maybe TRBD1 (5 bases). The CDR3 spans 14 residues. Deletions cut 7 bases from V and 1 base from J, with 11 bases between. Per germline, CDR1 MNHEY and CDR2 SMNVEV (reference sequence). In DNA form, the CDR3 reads TGTGCCAGCACCCTAAAGGGGTCCTACAATGAGCAGTTCTTC. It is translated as CASTLKGSYNEQFF.

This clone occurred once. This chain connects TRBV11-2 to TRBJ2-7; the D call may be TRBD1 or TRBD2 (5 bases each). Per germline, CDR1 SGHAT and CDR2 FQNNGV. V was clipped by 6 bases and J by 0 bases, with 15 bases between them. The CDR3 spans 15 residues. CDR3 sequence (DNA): TGTGCCAGCAGACCCGGGACGGTGAGCTCCTACGAGCAGTACTTC. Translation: CASRPGTVSSYEQYF.

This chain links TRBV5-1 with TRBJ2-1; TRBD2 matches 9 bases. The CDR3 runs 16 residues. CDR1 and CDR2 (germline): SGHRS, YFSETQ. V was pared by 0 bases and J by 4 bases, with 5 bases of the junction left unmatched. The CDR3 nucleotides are TGCGCCAGCAGCTTGGACCAGCTAGCGGGGTACAATGAGCAGTTCTTC. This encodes CASSLDQLAGYNEQFF.

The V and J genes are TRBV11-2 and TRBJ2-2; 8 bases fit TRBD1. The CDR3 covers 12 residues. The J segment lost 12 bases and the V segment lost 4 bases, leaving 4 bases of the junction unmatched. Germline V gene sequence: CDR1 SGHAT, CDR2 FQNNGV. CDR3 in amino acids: CASSSGQGQLFF. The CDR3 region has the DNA TGTGCCAGCAGCTCCGGACAGGGTCAGCTGTTTTTT.

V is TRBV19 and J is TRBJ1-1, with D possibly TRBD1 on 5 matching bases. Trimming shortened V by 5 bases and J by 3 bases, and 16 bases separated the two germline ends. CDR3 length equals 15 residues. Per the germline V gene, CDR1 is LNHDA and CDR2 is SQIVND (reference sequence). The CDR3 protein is CASSERDFWDTEAFF. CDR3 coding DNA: TGTGCCAGTAGTGAGAGGGACTTTTGGGACACTGAAGCTTTCTTT.

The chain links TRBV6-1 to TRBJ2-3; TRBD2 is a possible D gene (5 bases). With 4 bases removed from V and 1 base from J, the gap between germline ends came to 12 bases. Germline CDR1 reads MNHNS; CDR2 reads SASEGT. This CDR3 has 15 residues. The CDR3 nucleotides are TGTGCCAGCAGTGGAGGGCACAGCCGCACAGATACGCAGTATTTT. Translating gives CASSGGHSRTDTQYF.

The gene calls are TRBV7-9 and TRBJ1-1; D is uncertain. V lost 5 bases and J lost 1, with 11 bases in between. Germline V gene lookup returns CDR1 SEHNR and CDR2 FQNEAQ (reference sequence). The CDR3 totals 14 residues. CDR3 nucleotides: TGTGCCAGCAGCGCCAGAGGCGCGAACACTGAAGCTTTCTTT. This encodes CASSARGANTEAFF.

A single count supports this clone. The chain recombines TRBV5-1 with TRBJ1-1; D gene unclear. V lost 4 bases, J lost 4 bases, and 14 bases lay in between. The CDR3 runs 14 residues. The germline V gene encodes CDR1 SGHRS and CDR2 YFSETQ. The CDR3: CASSPDGWGTEAFF. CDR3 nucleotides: TGCGCCAGCAGCCCGGACGGGTGGGGCACTGAAGCTTTCTTT.

CDR3 nucleotides: TGTGCCAGCAGCGCCATGGGGGGGAACACTGAAGCTTTCTTT. It encodes CASSAMGGNTEAFF. The chain recombines TRBV7-6 with TRBJ1-1, with D tentatively TRBD1 (5 bases). Trimming shortened V by 5 bases and J by 1 base, and 11 bases separated the two germline ends. This CDR3 contains 14 residues. Germline values: CDR1 SGHVS, CDR2 FNYEAQ. Full variable domain (rest looked up from reference TRBV7-6 and TRBJ1-1): GAGVSQSPRYKVTKRGQDVALRCDPISGHVSLYWYRQALGQGPEFLTYFNYEAQQDKSGLPNDRFSAERPEGSISTLTIQRTEQRDSAMYRCASSAMGGNTEAFFGQGTRLTVV.

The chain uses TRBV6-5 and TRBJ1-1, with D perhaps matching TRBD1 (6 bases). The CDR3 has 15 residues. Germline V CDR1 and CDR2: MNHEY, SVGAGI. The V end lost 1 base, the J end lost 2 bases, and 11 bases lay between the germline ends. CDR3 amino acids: CASSYYRTANTEAFF. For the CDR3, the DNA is TGTGCCAGCAGTTACTACCGGACAGCAAACACTGAAGCTTTCTTT.

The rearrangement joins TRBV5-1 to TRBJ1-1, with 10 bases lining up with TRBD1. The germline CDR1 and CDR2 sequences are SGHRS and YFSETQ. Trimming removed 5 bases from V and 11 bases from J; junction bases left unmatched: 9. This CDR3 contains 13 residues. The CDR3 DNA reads TGCGCCAGCAGGACAGGGGGCCTTACGGACGCTTTCTTT. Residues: CASRTGGLTDAFF.

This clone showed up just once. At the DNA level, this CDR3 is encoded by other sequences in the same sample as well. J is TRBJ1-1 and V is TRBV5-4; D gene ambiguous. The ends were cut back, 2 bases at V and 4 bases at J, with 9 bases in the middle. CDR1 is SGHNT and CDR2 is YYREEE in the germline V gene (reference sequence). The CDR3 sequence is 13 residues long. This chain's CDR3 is CASSFNGGTEAFF. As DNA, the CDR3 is TGTGCCAGCAGCTTTAACGGTGGCACTGAAGCTTTCTTT.

The CDR3 loop reads CASSLGRTLYGYTF. The DNA of the CDR3 is TGTGCCAGCAGCTTGGGCAGGACCCTCTATGGCTACACCTTC. The rearrangement uses TRBV5-8 and TRBJ1-2; D call uncertain. From germline, CDR1 is SGHTS and CDR2 YDEGEE. Deletions cut 0 bases from V and 4 bases from J, with 10 bases between. This CDR3 region has 14 residues.